This TCR beta chain was obtained from a study of T cell repertoires in cytomegalovirus infection. Study details: Shared public TCR beta signatures pointed to both CMV infection and a matching HLA type. Study results and limitations: HLA-C-restricted CMV clonotypes gave the most frequent clonotype in two of eight donors. Accumulated public TCR beta family frequency recognized individuals carrying CMV together with the relevant HLA.

Germline V gene data show CDR1 as ENHRY and CDR2 as SYGVKD. The CDR3 has 14 amino acids. Germline trimming cut 6 bases from V and 5 bases from J; bases unmatched to any gene: 6. With respect to this clonotype: Its antigen is currently unknown.

Using its own MiXCR run on the reads, TCRdb lists one record per CDR3 protein. The sample shows some 350,000 distinct CDR3 sequences, 15% to 20% of them seen only once. Sequenced input: PBMCs. V gene TRBV10-3 combines with J gene TRBJ2-7; 11 positions match TRBD2. The source is a human donor in good health (CMV status not recorded). Some clones in this sample may be carry-over from other donors' samples. The CDR3 bases are TGTGCCATCAGGGCTAGCGGGAGGCTGAACGAGCAGTACTTC. Translating it yields CAIRASGRLNEQYF.